The rows below give T cell receptor beta chains drawn from one sample of a study of T cells in Graves' hyperthyroidism and ophthalmopathy. One entry per CDR3 protein results from TCRdb running MiXCR on the multiplex PCR reads. The sample has 600,000 to 700,000 distinct CDR3 sequences; around 15% are singletons. The sample consisted of blood. The receptors were sampled from a woman aged 40 to 55 with Graves' ophthalmopathy. CDR3s include the opening cysteine and the closing phenylalanine or tryptophan. A D gene is named only where the DNA matches it firmly. Clone size is not always given. Where it is, it says once, few, many or a class for expanded clones.

CDR3 | DNA | D | V | size | J
CASSSGTLQETQYF | TGTGCCAGCAGCTCCGGGACACTACAAGAGACCCAGTACTTC | - | TRBV6-2/TRBV6-3 | many | TRBJ2-5
CSARQGGTSGNTIYF | TGCAGTGCTAGACAGGGGGGAACCTCTGGAAACACCATATATTTT | TRBD1 | TRBV20-1 | few | TRBJ1-3
CASSSGTPSDAFF | TGTGCCAGCAGCTCCGGGACTCCCTCTGATGCTTTCTTT | - | TRBV7-9 | - | TRBJ1-1
CSAPTGYTGELFF | TGCAGTGCCCCGACAGGGTACACCGGGGAGCTGTTTTTT | TRBD1 | TRBV20-1 | many | TRBJ2-2
CSVSLAAGVNEQYF | TGCAGCGTTTCGTTGGCAGCGGGAGTTAACGAGCAGTACTTC | TRBD2 | TRBV29-1 | many | TRBJ2-7
CATQISGGTNTEAFF | TGTGCCACTCAAATTTCAGGGGGCACGAACACTGAAGCTTTCTTT | TRBD1 | TRBV6-2/TRBV6-3 | many | TRBJ1-1
CASSLDSTPGSYEQYF | TGTGCCAGCAGCTTAGATTCGACACCCGGCTCCTACGAGCAGTACTTC | - | TRBV12-3/TRBV12-4 | - | TRBJ2-7
CASSDREMETQYF | TGTGCCAGCAGTGACAGGGAGATGGAGACCCAGTACTTC | - | TRBV6-1 | many | TRBJ2-5
CASSYAADEQYF | TGTGCCAGCAGTTACGCGGCTGACGAGCAGTACTTC | - | TRBV6-5 | - | TRBJ2-7
CASSFGLAGASNEQYF | TGTGCCAGCAGCTTTGGACTAGCGGGAGCCAGTAACGAGCAGTACTTC | TRBD2 | TRBV11-1 | - | TRBJ2-7
CASSYSGGTSGRADIQYF | TGTGCCAGCAGTTACTCAGGGGGGACTAGCGGGAGAGCTGACATTCAGTACTTC | TRBD2 | TRBV6-2/TRBV6-3 | many | TRBJ2-4
CASSLLPGEQETQYF | TGTGCCAGCAGCCTTTTACCGGGGGAACAAGAGACCCAGTACTTC | - | TRBV27 | many | TRBJ2-5
CASSLGQGAPPGELFF | TGCGCCAGCAGCTTGGGGCAGGGGGCGCCCCCCGGGGAGCTGTTTTTT | TRBD1 | TRBV5-1 | few | TRBJ2-2
CASSPLASRSYEQYF | TGTGCCAGCAGTCCCCTAGCGAGTAGGTCCTACGAGCAGTACTTC | - | TRBV6-1 | many | TRBJ2-7
CASSLRWGTQYF | TGTGCCAGCAGCTTGCGTTGGGGGACCCAGTACTTC | - | TRBV11-2 | many | TRBJ2-5
CATSRVSGRESEQYF | TGTGCCACCAGCAGAGTCAGTGGGAGAGAGAGCGAGCAGTACTTC | - | TRBV15 | many | TRBJ2-7
CASSLGQREALGEQYF | TGTGCCAGCAGCTTAGGCCAGCGGGAGGCTCTAGGGGAGCAGTACTTC | TRBD2 | TRBV7-6 | many | TRBJ2-7
CSASGRKMNTEAFF | TGCAGTGCTAGCGGACGGAAAATGAACACTGAAGCTTTCTTT | - | TRBV20-1 | many | TRBJ1-1
CASSFSGNPEAFF | TGTGCCAGCAGTTTTTCAGGGAATCCTGAAGCTTTCTTT | - | TRBV27 | many | TRBJ1-1
CANGGGDYGYTF | TGTGCCAACGGGGGAGGGGACTATGGCTACACCTTC | - | TRBV6-1 | many | TRBJ1-2
CAWSVLAGERETQYF | TGTGCCTGGAGTGTTCTAGCGGGAGAACGGGAGACCCAGTACTTC | TRBD2 | TRBV30 | many | TRBJ2-5
CASSLVKTSGRGETQYF | TGTGCCAGCAGCTTAGTTAAGACTAGCGGGAGAGGGGAGACCCAGTACTTC | TRBD2 | TRBV11-1 | - | TRBJ2-5
CSASVEAFTNYEQYF | TGCAGTGCTTCGGTGGAGGCGTTCACTAACTACGAGCAGTACTTC | - | TRBV20-1 | - | TRBJ2-7
CASKGTASNYGYTF | TGTGCCAGCAAAGGGACAGCTTCTAACTATGGCTACACCTTC | TRBD1 | TRBV5-5 | many | TRBJ1-2
CASSFGTESYEQYF | TGTGCCAGCAGTTTTGGGACAGAGTCCTACGAGCAGTACTTC | TRBD1 | TRBV12-3/TRBV12-4 | many | TRBJ2-7
CASSQEEWHSGELFF | TGCGCCAGCAGCCAAGAGGAATGGCACTCCGGGGAGCTGTTTTTT | - | TRBV4-3 | few | TRBJ2-2
CASSPTNTREPEAFF | TGTGCCAGCAGTCCAACAAATACCAGGGAACCTGAAGCTTTCTTT | - | TRBV6-1 | many | TRBJ1-1
CASSYPWTGVANTEAFF | TGTGCCAGCAGTTACCCTTGGACAGGGGTCGCGAACACTGAAGCTTTCTTT | TRBD1 | TRBV6-5 | many | TRBJ1-1
CASSLAVVQGRTEAFF | TGTGCCAGCAGCTTAGCCGTGGTTCAGGGACGAACTGAAGCTTTCTTT | - | TRBV7-8 | - | TRBJ1-1
CASSLALTGALAEQYF | TGTGCCAGCAGCTTAGCGCTAACGGGGGCTCTTGCCGAGCAGTACTTC | - | TRBV7-8 | many | TRBJ2-7
CASSTEGQAYSYEQYF | TGTGCCAGCTCAACAGAGGGGCAGGCGTACTCCTACGAGCAGTACTTC | - | TRBV6-5 | many | TRBJ2-7
CASSLPPSQETQYF | TGTGCCAGCAGCTTACCACCATCCCAAGAGACCCAGTACTTC | - | TRBV7-2 | few | TRBJ2-5
CASSEYSGKSSYEQYF | TGTGCCAGCAGTGAATATAGCGGGAAGAGCTCCTACGAGCAGTACTTC | TRBD2 | TRBV25-1 | once | TRBJ2-7
CASSSRGSGYEQYF | TGTGCCAGCAGCTCCCGGGGGTCAGGATACGAGCAGTACTTC | - | TRBV7-9 | many | TRBJ2-7
CSAHTAGDYGYTF | TGCAGTGCCCACACAGCAGGGGACTATGGCTACACCTTC | - | TRBV20-1 | many | TRBJ1-2
CASSFAGQGGGNYGYTF | TGTGCCAGCAGCTTTGCCGGACAAGGAGGCGGTAACTATGGCTACACCTTC | - | TRBV11-1 | many | TRBJ1-2
CASSLGREATYEQYF | TGTGCCAGCAGTTTAGGGCGGGAGGCCACCTACGAGCAGTACTTC | TRBD2 | TRBV12-3/TRBV12-4 | - | TRBJ2-7
CATTLGTGVGNQPQHF | TGTGCCACCACCCTAGGGACAGGGGTGGGAAATCAGCCCCAGCATTTT | TRBD1 | TRBV24-1 | many | TRBJ1-5
CASSFTGQGGETQYF | TGTGCCAGCAGCTTTACCGGACAGGGGGGGGAGACCCAGTACTTC | TRBD1 | TRBV7-8 | - | TRBJ2-5
CASHGQGTNYGYTF | TGTGCCAGCCATGGACAGGGAACAAACTATGGCTACACCTTC | TRBD1 | TRBV9 | many | TRBJ1-2